This TCR beta chain is from a study of T cell responses to AZD1222 COVID-19 vaccine. Whole-study findings and limits: Clonal diversity may have been underestimated in mostly white British donors. Close to half of spike-specific TCRs reportedly recognize unmutated variant regions. Repertoire sampling occurred only after the peak T cell response.

As regards this clone: What it binds is unknown.

Data came from immunoSEQ multiplex PCR; TCRdb stores just in-frame clones and leaves some out. The sample lists about 130,000 clones, 75% to 95% seen once, with approximately 2.1% in the top ten. CDR1 and CDR2 from the germline V gene are SGDLS and YYNGEE. V shed 4 bases, J shed 3 bases, and the junction held 8 bases outside the gene matches. CDR3 length: 16 residues. Second doses were pooled across both intervals (about 4 or about 12 weeks). V is TRBV9 and J is TRBJ2-3; 10 bases are a match to TRBD2. The sample here was peripheral blood, taken 28 days after the second AZD1222 dose. The receptor was isolated from an adult who received the AZD1222 COVID-19 vaccine. The CDR3 nucleotides are TGTGCCAGCAGCCCGAGACTAGCGGGTCGGACAGATACGCAGTATTTT. Encoded protein: CASSPRLAGRTDTQYF. The whole variable domain, filled in from reference TRBV9 and TRBJ2-3, reads DSGVTQTPKHLITATGQRVTLRCSPRSGDLSVYWYQQSLDQGLQFLIQYYNGEERAKGNILERFSAQQFPDLHSELNLSSLELGDSALYFCASSPRLAGRTDTQYFGPGTRLTVL.